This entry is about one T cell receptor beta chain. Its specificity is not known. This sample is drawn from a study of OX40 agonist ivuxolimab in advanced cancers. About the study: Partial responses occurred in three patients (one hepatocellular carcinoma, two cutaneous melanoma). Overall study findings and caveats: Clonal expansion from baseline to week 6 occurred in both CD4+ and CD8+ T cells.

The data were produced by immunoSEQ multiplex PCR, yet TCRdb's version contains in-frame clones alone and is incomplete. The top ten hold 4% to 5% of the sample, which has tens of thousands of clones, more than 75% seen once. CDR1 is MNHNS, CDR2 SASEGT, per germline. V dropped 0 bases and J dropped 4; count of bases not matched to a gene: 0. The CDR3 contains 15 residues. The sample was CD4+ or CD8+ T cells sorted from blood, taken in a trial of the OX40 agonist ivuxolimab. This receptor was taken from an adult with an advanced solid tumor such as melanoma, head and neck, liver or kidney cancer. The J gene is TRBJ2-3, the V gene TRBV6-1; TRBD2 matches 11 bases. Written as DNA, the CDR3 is TGTGCCAGCAGTGAAGCACTAGCGGGGGCAGATACGCAGTATTTT. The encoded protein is CASSEALAGADTQYF.